This T cell receptor beta chain was identified in a study of blood T cell repertoires in COVID-19. The CDR3 contains 11 residues. Germline CDR1 reads SQVTM; CDR2 reads ANQGSEA. V was pared by 2 bases and J by 6 bases, with 6 bases between. Libraries were prepared by immunoSEQ multiplex PCR; TCRdb keeps only in-frame clonotypes and omits some of them. The sample shows approximately 170,000 clones, roughly four fifths of them seen only once. The chain links TRBV29-1 to TRBJ2-3; unclear D gene. The sample consisted of peripheral blood. This receptor was identified in a woman of 80 years or more with acute or convalescent COVID-19. The CDR3 loop is CSVERADTQYF. The CDR3 coding sequence is TGCAGCGTTGAACGCGCCGATACGCAGTATTTT.